Below are 4 T cell receptor beta chains sequenced from a single sample in a study of blood T cells in healthy people across ages. A second PCR, run for roughly 7 to 11 cycles, used a sample-barcoded 5' primer plus a J-beta primer mix. TCRdb re-analysed the 5' RACE reads in MiXCR, keeping a single row per CDR3 protein. The profile shows about 640,000 distinct CDR3 sequences, approximately 30% of them singletons. Source material: blood. The source is a woman over 75 in good health.

The V and J genes are TRBV6-5 and TRBJ1-4; 7 bases line up with TRBD1. There are 16 residues in the CDR3. Germline V gives CDR1 MNHEY, CDR2 SVGAGI. After removal of 2 bases from V and 4 bases from J, the junction contained 7 bases not matched to a gene. The CDR3 DNA is TGTGCCAGCAGTTACGGGGGGGCAGGGGGTAATGAAAAACTGTTTTTT. Translation: CASSYGGAGGNEKLFF.

In this sample, this clonotype turned up a few times. J is TRBJ2-5 and V is TRBV18; the D gene is possibly TRBD1 (5 bases). Trimming removed 3 bases from V and 11 bases from J, with 16 bases in between. The CDR3 sequence is 13 residues long. Germline values: CDR1 KGHSH, CDR2 LQKENI. CDR3 loop: CASSPIQQTEQYF. Here the CDR3 DNA reads TGTGCCAGCTCACCCATCCAACAGACAGAGCAGTACTTC.

A single count supports this clonotype. A much larger clone lies one base from this, so it may be a read error. The genes are TRBV12-3 or TRBV12-4 and TRBJ2-5, with D unresolved. The V and J ends lost 1 base and 13 bases respectively, with 16 bases between them. This CDR3 has 13 amino acids. The CDR3 reads CASSLVGPYERYF. The CDR3 coding sequence is TGTGCCAGCAGTTTAGTGGGCCCCTACGAGCGGTACTTC.

This clonotype was seen more than once but under ten times. The chain employs TRBV12-3 or TRBV12-4 and TRBJ1-4; D not resolved. Trimming took 6 bases from V and 7 from J, leaving 18 bases between them. CDR3 length: 15 amino acids. CDR3 amino acids: CASSLEGLTGEKLFF. CDR3 nucleotide sequence: TGTGCCAGCAGCCTCGAAGGGCTTACCGGTGAAAAACTGTTTTTT.